The 11 T cell receptor beta chains presented below share a single source sample, sequenced in a study of cytomegalovirus exposure and HLA in healthy donors. This PCR relied on a set of 60 Vbeta primers and 13 Jbeta primers. Generated by immunoSEQ multiplex PCR, the TCRdb table keeps only in-frame clones and is missing some. This repertoire shows 150,000 to 180,000 clones, 80% found once; its top ten account for around 13%. Source material: PBMCs. The receptors derive from a man between 25 and 39 years old in good health and CMV-seropositive.

The rearrangement joins TRBV6-5 to TRBJ2-3, with 8 bases aligning to TRBD1. The length of the CDR3 is 14 residues. V lost 8 bases to trimming and J lost 2 bases; unmatched junction nucleotides: 6. Germline V gene lookup returns CDR1 MNHEY and CDR2 SVGAGI. The CDR3 sequence: CASARDRNTDTQYF. The CDR3 coding sequence is TGTGCCAGCGCCCGGGACAGGAACACAGATACGCAGTATTTT.

The chain carries TRBV6-5 and TRBJ2-1, with 8 bases identical to TRBD2. Per germline, CDR1 MNHEY and CDR2 SVGAGI. J was trimmed by 6 bases and V by 4 bases; bases with no gene match: 5. This CDR3 is built from 14 residues. The CDR3 loop reads CASSSLSGSNEQFF. Written as DNA, the CDR3 is TGTGCCAGCAGTTCCCTCAGCGGGAGCAATGAGCAGTTCTTC.

The genes are TRBV7-9 and TRBJ2-1, with 11 bases matching TRBD2. The CDR3 runs 15 residues. V was pared by 8 bases and J by 4 bases, with 7 bases of the junction left unmatched. The germline gives CDR1 SEHNR, CDR2 FQNEAQ (reference sequence). The CDR3 region is CASGRLAGPYNEQFF. In DNA form, the CDR3 reads TGTGCCAGCGGCAGACTAGCGGGGCCGTACAATGAGCAGTTCTTC.

The chain has TRBV6-1 and TRBJ1-2, with unresolved D. CDR3 length: 13 amino acids. Trimming took 2 bases from V and 1 from J, leaving 5 bases between them. Germline loops: CDR1 MNHNS, CDR2 SASEGT. The CDR3 coding sequence is TGTGCCAGCAGTGAACAGCGTAACTATGGCTACACCTTC. This codes for CASSEQRNYGYTF.

Points on this clone: A junction end diverges from the germline sequence, so it may reflect a read error. The gene calls are TRBV7-9 and TRBJ2-1, with TRBD2 matching 9 bases. CDR1 and CDR2 from the germline V gene are SEHNR and FQNEAQ (reference sequence). The CDR3 extends over 16 amino acids. The CDR3 spells CSSSLSAGGLFNEQFF. Here the CDR3 DNA reads TGTTCCAGCAGCTTGTCCGCGGGAGGGCTCTTCAATGAGCAGTTCTTC.

This clone was found a few times. V usage is TRBV4-2 and J usage is TRBJ2-5, with TRBD2 identical over 7 bases. Trimming cost V 4 bases and J 5 bases; bases outside gene matches: 10. CDR1 and CDR2 (germline): LGHNA, YNFKEQ. The CDR3 is made up of 15 amino acids. CDR3 DNA: TGTGCCAGCAGCCCTGATCGACTAGCCGTTGAGACCCAGTACTTC. Translation: CASSPDRLAVETQYF.

The genes are TRBV19 and TRBJ1-3, with a weak D call TRBD1 (5 bases). Trimming removed 3 bases at V and 0 bases at J, with 9 bases between. Germline V gives CDR1 LNHDA, CDR2 SQIVND (reference sequence). The CDR3 is 15 residues long. Written as DNA, the CDR3 is TGTGCCAGTAGTATGACAGAGTTCTCTGGAAACACCATATATTTT. This codes for CASSMTEFSGNTIYF.

With regard to this clone: Its ends do not fully match the called genes, so a read error is possible. This chain uses TRBV15 with TRBJ1-2; no clear D gene. The CDR3 is 16 amino acids. CDR1 LNHNV and CDR2 YYDKDF come from the germline V gene (reference sequence). The CDR3: CATSGEGGGRNYGYTF. In nucleotides, the CDR3 is TGTGCCACCAGCGGAGAAGGTGGAGGCAGAAACTATGGCTACACCTTC.

The chain uses TRBV6-5 and TRBJ2-1, with 7 bases fitting TRBD1. Germline assignment: CDR1 MNHEY and CDR2 SVGAGI. The CDR3 loop spans 15 amino acids. Trimming cost V 2 bases and J 9 bases; bases outside gene matches: 10. The CDR3 sequence: CASSYRTGTGVEQFF. CDR3 sequence (DNA): TGTGCCAGCAGTTACCGAACCGGAACAGGGGTTGAGCAGTTCTTC.

This chain uses TRBV9 with TRBJ2-3, with 9 bases lining up with TRBD2. This CDR3 spans 14 amino acids. Looked up from germline, CDR1 is SGDLS and CDR2 is YYNGEE. The V segment lost 3 bases and the J segment 5 bases; nucleotides outside the gene matches: 4. The CDR3 DNA reads as TGTGCCAGCAGCGAGGGACTAGCTGGAGATACGCAGTATTTT. Its protein is CASSEGLAGDTQYF.

This chain uses TRBV19 with TRBJ2-5, with 7 bases identical to TRBD1. This CDR3 spans 15 amino acids. After removal of 5 bases from V and 1 base from J, the junction contained 7 bases not matched to a gene. Germline CDR1 LNHDA, CDR2 SQIVND (reference sequence). The CDR3, as DNA: TGTGCCAGTAGTGCCCCGACAGGGTCCCAAGAGACCCAGTACTTC. Translating it yields CASSAPTGSQETQYF.